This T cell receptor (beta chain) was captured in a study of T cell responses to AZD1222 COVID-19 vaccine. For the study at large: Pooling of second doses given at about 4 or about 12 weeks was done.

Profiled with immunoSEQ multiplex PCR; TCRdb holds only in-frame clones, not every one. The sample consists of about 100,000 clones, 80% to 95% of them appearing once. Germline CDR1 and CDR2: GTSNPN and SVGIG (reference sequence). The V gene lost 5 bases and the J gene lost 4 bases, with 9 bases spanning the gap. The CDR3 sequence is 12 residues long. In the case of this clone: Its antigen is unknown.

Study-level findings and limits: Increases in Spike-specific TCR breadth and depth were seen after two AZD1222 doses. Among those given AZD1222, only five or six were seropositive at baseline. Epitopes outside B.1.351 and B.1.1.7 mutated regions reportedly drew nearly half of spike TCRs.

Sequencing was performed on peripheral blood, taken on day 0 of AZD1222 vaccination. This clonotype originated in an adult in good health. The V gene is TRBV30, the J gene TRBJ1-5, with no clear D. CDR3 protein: CAWSLENQPQHF. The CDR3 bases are TGTGCCTGGTCTCTTGAGAATCAGCCCCAGCATTTT. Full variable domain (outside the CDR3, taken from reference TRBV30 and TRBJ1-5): SQTIHQWPATLVQPVGSPLSLECTVEGTSNPNLYWYRQAAGRGLQLLFYSVGIGQISSEVPQNLSASRPQDRQFILSSKKLLLSDSGFYLCAWSLENQPQHFGDGTRLSIL.